Listed here is a single TCR beta chain. The data are from a study of shared clonotypes between healthy human individuals. The CDR3 has 11 residues. Germline V gene lookup returns CDR1 MNHNS and CDR2 SASEGT. V was trimmed by 6 bases and J by 7 bases, leaving 7 bases between them. About 28,000 T cell genomes, or approximately 300 ng DNA, went into replicate PCRs of unsorted PBMC. Original processing notes: Filtering differed for immunoSEQ, which gave only junction sequences without quality scores. Assay used: immunoSEQ multiplex PCR; TCRdb lists only in-frame clones, some missing. The V and J calls and clone size are taken from that table; D and trimming were inferred from the DNA. The sample lists some 490,000 clones; more than 65% were seen once. Among the donors, all were Caucasian adults who lived in Nashville, Tennessee. Unsorted samples drew genomic DNA from tens of millions of PBMCs.

This chain links TRBV6-1 with TRBJ1-5; D ambiguous. The sequenced sample consisted of PBMCs. The origin of this receptor is a woman between 35 and 50 years old in good health. Some clones in this sample may be carry-over from other donors' samples. CDR3 DNA: TGTGCCAGCAGCGCGCTACAGCCCCAGCATTTT. Translating it yields CASSALQPQHF.